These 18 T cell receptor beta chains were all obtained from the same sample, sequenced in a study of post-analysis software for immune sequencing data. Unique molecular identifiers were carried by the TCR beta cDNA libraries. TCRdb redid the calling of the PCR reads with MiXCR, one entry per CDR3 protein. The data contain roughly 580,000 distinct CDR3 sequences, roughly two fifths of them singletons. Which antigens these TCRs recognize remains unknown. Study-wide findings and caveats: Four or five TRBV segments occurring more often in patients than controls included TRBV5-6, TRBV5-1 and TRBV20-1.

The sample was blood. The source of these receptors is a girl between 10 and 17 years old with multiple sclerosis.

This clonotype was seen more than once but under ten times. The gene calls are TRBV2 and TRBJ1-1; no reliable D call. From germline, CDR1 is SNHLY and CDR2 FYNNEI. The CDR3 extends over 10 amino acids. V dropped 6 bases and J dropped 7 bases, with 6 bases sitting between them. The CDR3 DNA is TGTGCCAGCAGGAGAATTGAAGCTTTCTTT. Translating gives CASRRIEAFF.

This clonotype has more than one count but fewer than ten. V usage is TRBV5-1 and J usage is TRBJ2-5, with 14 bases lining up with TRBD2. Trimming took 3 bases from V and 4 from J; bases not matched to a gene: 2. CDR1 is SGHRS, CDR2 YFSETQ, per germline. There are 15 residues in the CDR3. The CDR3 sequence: CASSWGLAGAETQYF. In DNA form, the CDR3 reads TGCGCCAGCAGCTGGGGACTAGCGGGAGCAGAGACCCAGTACTTC.

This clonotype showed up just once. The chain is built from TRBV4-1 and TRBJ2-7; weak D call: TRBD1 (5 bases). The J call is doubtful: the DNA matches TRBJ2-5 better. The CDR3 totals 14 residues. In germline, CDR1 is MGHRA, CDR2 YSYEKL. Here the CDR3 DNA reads TGCGCCAGCAGCCAAGAAAGCAGGGCGAAGACCCAGTACTTC. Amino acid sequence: CASSQESRAKTQYF.

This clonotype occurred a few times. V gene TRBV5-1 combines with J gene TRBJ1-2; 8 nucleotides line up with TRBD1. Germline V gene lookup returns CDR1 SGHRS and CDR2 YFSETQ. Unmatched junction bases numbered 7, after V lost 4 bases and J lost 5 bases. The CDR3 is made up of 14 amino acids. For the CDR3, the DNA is TGCGCCAGCAGCCCCCCAGGGGGCGGGTATGGCTACACCTTC. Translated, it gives CASSPPGGGYGYTF.

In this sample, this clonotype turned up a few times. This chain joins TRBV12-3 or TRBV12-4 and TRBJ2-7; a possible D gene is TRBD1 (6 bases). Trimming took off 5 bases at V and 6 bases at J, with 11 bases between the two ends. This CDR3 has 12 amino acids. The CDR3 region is CASSTGFSEQYF. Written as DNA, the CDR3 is TGTGCCAGCAGTACAGGGTTTTCCGAGCAGTACTTC.

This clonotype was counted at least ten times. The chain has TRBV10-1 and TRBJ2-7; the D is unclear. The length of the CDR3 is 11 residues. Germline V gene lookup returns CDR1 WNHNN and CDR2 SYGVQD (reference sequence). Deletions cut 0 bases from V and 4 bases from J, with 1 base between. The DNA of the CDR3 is TGCGCCAGCAGTGAGTCTTACGAGCAGTACTTC. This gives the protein CASSESYEQYF.

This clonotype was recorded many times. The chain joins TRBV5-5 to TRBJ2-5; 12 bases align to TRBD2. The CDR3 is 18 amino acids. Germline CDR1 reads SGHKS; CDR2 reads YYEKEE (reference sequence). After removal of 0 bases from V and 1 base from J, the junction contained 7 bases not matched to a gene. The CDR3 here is CASSLGLAGGSTQETQYF. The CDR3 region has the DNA TGTGCCAGCAGCTTGGGCCTAGCGGGGGGGTCTACCCAAGAGACCCAGTACTTC.

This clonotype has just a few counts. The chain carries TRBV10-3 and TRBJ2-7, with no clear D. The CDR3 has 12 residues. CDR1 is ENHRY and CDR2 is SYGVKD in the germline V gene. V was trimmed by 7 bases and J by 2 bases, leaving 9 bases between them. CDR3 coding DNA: TGTGCCATCAAGGCAGGAGCCTACGAGCAGTACTTC. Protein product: CAIKAGAYEQYF.

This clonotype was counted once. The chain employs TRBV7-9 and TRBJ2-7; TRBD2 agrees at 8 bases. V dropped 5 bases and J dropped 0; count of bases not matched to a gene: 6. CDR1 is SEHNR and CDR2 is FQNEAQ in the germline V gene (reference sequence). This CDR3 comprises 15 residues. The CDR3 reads CASSPGGGASYEQYF. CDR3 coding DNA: TGTGCCAGCAGCCCCGGGGGGGGCGCCTCCTACGAGCAGTACTTC.

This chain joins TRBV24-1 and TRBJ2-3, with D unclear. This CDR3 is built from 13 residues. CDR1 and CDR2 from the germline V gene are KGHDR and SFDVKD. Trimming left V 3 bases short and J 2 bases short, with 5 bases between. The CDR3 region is CATSDATTDTQYF. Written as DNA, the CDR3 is TGTGCCACCAGTGATGCGACCACAGATACGCAGTATTTT.

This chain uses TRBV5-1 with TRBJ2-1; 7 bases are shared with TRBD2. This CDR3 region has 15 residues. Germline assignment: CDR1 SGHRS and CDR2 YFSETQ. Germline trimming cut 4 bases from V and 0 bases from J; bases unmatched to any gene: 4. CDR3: CASSGRGSSYNEQFF. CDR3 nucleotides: TGCGCCAGCAGCGGGCGGGGGAGCTCCTACAATGAGCAGTTCTTC.

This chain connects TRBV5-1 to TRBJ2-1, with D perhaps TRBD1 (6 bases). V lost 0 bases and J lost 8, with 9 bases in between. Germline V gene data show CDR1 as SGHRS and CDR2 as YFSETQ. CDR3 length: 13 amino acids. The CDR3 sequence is CASSLGTGYEQFF. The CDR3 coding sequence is TGCGCCAGCAGCTTGGGAACAGGGTATGAGCAGTTCTTC.

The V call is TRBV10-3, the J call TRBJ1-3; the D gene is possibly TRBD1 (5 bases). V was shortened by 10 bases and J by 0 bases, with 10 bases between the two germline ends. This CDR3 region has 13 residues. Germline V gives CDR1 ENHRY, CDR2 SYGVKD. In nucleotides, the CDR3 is TGTGCCAGCAGCGACAGCTCTGGAAACACCATATATTTT. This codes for CASSDSSGNTIYF.

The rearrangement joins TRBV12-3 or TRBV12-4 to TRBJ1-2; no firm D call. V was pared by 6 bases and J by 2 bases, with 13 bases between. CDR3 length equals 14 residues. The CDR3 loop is CASRPDGNNYGYTF. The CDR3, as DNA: TGTGCCAGCAGGCCCGACGGGAACAACTATGGCTACACCTTC.

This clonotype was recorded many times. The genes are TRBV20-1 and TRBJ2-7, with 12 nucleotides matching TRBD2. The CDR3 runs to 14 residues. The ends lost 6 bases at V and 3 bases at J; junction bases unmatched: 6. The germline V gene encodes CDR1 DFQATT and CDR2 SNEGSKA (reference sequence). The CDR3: CSAASGRGYYEQYF. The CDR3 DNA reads TGCAGTGCCGCTAGCGGGAGGGGCTACTACGAGCAGTACTTC.

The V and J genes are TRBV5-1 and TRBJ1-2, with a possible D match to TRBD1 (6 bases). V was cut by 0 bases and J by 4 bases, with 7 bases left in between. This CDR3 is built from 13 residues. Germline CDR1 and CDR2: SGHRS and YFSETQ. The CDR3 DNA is TGCGCCAGCAGCTTGGAACAGGGCTATGGCTACACCTTC. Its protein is CASSLEQGYGYTF.

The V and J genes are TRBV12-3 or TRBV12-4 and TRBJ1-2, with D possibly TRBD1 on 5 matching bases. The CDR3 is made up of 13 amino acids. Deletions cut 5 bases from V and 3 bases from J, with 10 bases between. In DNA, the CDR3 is TGTGCCAGCAGTCGGACAACCGACTATGGCTACACCTTC. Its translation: CASSRTTDYGYTF.

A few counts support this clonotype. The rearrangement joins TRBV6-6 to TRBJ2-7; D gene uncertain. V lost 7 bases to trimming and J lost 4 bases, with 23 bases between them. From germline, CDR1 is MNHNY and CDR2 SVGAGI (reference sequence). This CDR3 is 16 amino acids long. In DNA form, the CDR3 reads TGTGCCAGCACCCTTGGTGGAGCAGGTGGATCGTACGAGCAGTACTTC. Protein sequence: CASTLGGAGGSYEQYF.